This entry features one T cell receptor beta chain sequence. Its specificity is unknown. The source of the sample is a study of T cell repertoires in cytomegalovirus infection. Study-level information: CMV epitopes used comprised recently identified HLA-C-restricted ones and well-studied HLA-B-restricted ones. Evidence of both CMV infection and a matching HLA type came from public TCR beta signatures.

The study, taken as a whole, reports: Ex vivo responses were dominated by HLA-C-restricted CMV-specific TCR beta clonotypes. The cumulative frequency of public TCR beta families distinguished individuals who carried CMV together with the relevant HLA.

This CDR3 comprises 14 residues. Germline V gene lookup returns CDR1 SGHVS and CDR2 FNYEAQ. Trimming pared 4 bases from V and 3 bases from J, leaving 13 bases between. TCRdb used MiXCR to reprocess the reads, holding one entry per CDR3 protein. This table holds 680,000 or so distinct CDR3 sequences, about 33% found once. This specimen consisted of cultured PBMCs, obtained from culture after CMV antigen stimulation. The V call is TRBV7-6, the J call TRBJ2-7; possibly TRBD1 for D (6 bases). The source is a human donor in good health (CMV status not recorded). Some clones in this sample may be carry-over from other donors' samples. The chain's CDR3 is CASSSYSRGYEQYF. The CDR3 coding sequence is TGTGCCAGCAGCTCATACTCCAGGGGCTACGAGCAGTACTTC.